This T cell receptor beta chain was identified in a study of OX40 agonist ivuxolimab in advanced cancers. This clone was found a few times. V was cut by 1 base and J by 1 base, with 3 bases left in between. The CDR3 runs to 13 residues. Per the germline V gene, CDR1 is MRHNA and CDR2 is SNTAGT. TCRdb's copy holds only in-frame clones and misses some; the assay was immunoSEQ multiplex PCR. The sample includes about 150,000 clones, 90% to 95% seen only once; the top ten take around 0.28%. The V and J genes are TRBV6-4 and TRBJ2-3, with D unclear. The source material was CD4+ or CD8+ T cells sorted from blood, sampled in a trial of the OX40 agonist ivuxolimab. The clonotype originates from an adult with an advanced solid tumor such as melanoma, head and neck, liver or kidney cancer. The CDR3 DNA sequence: TGTGCCAGCAGTGACTTTTGCACAGATACGCAGTATTTT. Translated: CASSDFCTDTQYF.